The 8 T cell receptor beta chains presented below share a single source sample, sequenced in a study of blood T cell repertoires in COVID-19. Profiling relied on immunoSEQ multiplex PCR, and the TCRdb table lists in-frame clones only, not all of them. The sample has roughly 220,000 clones; around 84% are singletons. Sequences were obtained from peripheral blood. All receptors come from a man under 40 with active or convalescent COVID-19.

V is TRBV11-2 and J is TRBJ2-7; possibly TRBD1 for D (6 bases). CDR3 size: 15 residues. Between the trimmed V and J ends, which lost 1 base and 0 bases, there was a span of 10 bases. Per the germline V gene, CDR1 is SGHAT and CDR2 is FQNNGV. The CDR3 coding sequence is TGTGCCAGCAGCTTAGTTGTGGGGGCCTCCTACGAGCAGTACTTC. Translated: CASSLVVGASYEQYF.

J is TRBJ1-5 and V is TRBV5-1, with TRBD1 as a possible D gene (6 bases). The V gene lost 0 bases and the J gene lost 4 bases, with 11 bases spanning the gap. The CDR3 totals 15 residues. CDR1 is SGHRS, CDR2 YFSETQ, per germline. CDR3 nucleotide sequence: TGCGCCAGCAGCTTGGCCGGACAGATTAATCAGCCCCAGCATTTT. Protein product: CASSLAGQINQPQHF.

The chain uses TRBV7-9 and TRBJ2-7; D perhaps matches TRBD1 (6 bases). Germline V gene lookup returns CDR1 SEHNR and CDR2 FQNEAQ (reference sequence). This CDR3 region has 13 residues. Deletions cut 2 bases from V and 3 bases from J, with 8 bases between. This CDR3 is CASSLLQGYEQYF. CDR3 DNA: TGTGCCAGCAGCTTACTACAGGGCTACGAGCAGTACTTC.

This clone showed up just once. The genes are TRBV18 and TRBJ2-5, with a tentative D call TRBD2 (5 bases). CDR3 length: 13 residues. Per the germline V gene, CDR1 is KGHSH and CDR2 is LQKENI. Between the trimmed V and J ends, which lost 3 bases and 5 bases, there was a span of 10 bases. Here the CDR3 DNA reads TGTGCCAGCTCACCTCTCCCGGGGGAGACCCAGTACTTC. This gives the protein CASSPLPGETQYF.

This chain connects TRBV5-1 to TRBJ1-2; D remains unclear. The CDR3 sequence is 14 residues long. The V gene lost 0 bases and the J gene lost 6 bases, with 12 bases spanning the gap. Germline V gene lookup returns CDR1 SGHRS and CDR2 YFSETQ. CDR3 sequence reads: CASSLDSGLDGYTF. DNA for the CDR3: TGCGCCAGCAGCTTGGATTCGGGTTTGGATGGCTACACCTTC.

This clone was observed a few times. This chain connects TRBV4-3 to TRBJ1-4; perhaps TRBD1 as D (6 bases). The ends were cut back, 3 bases at V and 8 bases at J, with 10 bases in the middle. Germline loops: CDR1 LGHNA, CDR2 YSLEER. The CDR3 runs to 13 residues. CDR3 sequence: CASSQGAREKLFF. The CDR3 DNA follows: TGCGCCAGCAGCCAGGGGGCGCGAGAAAAACTGTTTTTT.

Notes on this clone: One junction end disagrees with the germline gene, perhaps due to a read error. The chain combines TRBV3-1 (or the pseudogene TRBV3-2) with TRBJ2-7, with TRBD2 as a possible D gene (5 bases). The CDR3 runs to 12 residues. Per germline, CDR1 LGHDT and CDR2 YNNKEL (reference sequence). CDR3 loop: CASSHLGREQDF. In nucleotides, the CDR3 is TGTGCCAGCAGCCATCTGGGGAGAGAGCAAGACTTC.

This clone was found once. V and J are TRBV7-9 and TRBJ1-3; D uncertain. The CDR3 sequence is 14 residues long. The V and J ends lost 5 bases and 0 bases respectively, with 8 bases between them. Germline CDR1 SEHNR, CDR2 FQNEAQ (reference sequence). CDR3 nucleotide sequence: TGTGCCAGCAGCGGTGAGAGCTCTGGAAACACCATATATTTT. This codes for CASSGESSGNTIYF.